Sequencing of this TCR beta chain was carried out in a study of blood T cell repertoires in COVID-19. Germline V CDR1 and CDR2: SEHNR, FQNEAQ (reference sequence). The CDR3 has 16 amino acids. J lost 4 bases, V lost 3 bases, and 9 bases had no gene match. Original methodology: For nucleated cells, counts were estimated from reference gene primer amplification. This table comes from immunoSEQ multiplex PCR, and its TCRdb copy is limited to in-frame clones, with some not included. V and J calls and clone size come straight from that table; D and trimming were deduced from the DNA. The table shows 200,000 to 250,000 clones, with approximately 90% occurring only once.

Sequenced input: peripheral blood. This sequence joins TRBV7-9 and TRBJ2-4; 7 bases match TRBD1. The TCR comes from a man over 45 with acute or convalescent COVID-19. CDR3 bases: TGTGCCAGCAGCTTTGAAGAGGGACAGATAAAAAACATTCAGTACTTC. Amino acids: CASSFEEGQIKNIQYF.